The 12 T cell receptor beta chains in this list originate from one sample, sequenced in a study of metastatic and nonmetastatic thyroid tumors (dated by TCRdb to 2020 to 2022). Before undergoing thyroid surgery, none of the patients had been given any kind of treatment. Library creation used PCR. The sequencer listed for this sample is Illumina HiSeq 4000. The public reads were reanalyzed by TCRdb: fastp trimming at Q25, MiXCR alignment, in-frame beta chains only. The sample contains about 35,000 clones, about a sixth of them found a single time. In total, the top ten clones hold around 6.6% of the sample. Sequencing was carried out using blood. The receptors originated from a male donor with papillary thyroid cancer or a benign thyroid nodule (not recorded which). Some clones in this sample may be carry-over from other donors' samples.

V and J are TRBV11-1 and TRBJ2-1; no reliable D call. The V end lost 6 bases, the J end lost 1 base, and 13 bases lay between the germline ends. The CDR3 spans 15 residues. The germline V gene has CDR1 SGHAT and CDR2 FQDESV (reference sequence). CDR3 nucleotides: TGTGCCAGCAGTGGACGGACCAGGTCCTACAATGAGCAGTTCTTC. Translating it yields CASSGRTRSYNEQFF.

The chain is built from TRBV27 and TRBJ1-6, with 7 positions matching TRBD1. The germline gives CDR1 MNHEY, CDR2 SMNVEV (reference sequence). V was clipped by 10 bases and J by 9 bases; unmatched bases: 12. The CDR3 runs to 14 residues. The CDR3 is CAITRQGGPSPLHF. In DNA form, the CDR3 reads TGTGCCATCACTCGACAGGGTGGTCCTTCACCCCTCCACTTT.

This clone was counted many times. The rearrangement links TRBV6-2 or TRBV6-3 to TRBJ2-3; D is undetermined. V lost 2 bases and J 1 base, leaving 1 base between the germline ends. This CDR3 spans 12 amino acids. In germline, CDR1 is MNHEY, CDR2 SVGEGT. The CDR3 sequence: CASSYGTDTQYF. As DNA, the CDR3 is TGTGCCAGCAGTTACGGCACAGATACGCAGTATTTT.

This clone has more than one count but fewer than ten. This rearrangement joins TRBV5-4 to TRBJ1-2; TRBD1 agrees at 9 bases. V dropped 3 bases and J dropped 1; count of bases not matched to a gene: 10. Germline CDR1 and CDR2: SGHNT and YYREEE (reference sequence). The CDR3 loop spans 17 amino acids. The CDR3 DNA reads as TGTGCCAGCAGCTCGCCCCAAGGACAGGGGATTAACTATGGCTACACCTTC. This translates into CASSSPQGQGINYGYTF.

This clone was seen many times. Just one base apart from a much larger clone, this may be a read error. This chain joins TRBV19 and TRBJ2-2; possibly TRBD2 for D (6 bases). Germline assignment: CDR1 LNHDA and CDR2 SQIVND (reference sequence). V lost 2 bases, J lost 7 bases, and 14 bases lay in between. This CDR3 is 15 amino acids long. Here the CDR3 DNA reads TGTGCCAGTAGTATATCGACTAGGAGCATCGGGGAGCTGTTTTTT. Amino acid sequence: CASSISTRSIGELFF.

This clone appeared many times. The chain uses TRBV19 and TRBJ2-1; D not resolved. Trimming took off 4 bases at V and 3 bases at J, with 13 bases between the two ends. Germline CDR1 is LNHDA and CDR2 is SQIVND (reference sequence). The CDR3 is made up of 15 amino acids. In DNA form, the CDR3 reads TGTGCCAGTAGTACCGACGGCGGAAGCTACAATGAGCAGTTCTTC. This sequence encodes CASSTDGGSYNEQFF.

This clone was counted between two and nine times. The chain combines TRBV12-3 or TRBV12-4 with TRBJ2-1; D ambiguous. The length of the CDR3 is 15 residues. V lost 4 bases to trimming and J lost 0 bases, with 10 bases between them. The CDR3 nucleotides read TGTGCCAGCAGTTCAGCCGTGAGCTCCTACAATGAGCAGTTCTTC. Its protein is CASSSAVSSYNEQFF.

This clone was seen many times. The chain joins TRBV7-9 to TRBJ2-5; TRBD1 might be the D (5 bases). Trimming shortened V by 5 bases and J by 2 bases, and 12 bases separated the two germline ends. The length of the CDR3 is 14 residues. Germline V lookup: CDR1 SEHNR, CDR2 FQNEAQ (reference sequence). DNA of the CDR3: TGTGCCAGCAGCCGCCCGACAGAACAAGAGACCCAGTACTTC. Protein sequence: CASSRPTEQETQYF.

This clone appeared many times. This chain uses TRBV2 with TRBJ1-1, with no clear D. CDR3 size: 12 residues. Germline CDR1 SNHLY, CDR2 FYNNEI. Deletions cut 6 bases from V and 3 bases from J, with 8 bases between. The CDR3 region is CASRAWDTEAFF. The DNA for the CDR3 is TGTGCCAGCAGGGCATGGGACACTGAAGCTTTCTTT.

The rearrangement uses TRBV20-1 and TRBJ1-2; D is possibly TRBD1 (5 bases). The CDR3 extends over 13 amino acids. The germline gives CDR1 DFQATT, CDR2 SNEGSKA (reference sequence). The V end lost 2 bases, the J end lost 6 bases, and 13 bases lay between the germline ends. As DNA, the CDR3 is TGCAGTGCTAGAAGACGTTGGGGGGATGGCTACACCTTC. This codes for CSARRRWGDGYTF.

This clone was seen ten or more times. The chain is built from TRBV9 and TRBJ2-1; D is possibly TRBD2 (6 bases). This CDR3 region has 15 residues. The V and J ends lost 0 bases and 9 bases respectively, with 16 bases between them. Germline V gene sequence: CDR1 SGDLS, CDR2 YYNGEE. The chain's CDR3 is CASSVGDGGLGEQFF. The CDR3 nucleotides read TGTGCCAGCAGCGTAGGCGACGGGGGTCTGGGTGAGCAGTTCTTC.

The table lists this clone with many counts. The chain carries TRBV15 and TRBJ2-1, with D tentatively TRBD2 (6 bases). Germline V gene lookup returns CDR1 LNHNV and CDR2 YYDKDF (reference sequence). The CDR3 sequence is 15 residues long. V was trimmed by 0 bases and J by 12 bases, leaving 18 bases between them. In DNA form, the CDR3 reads TGTGCCACCAGCAGAGATCGGGTCGGGGGATGGGGGCAGTTCTTC. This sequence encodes CATSRDRVGGWGQFF.